One and the same sample provided the 32 T cell receptor beta chains below, sequenced in a study of blood T cell repertoires in COVID-19. Here immunoSEQ multiplex PCR was the method, and the copy in TCRdb shows in-frame clones only, minus some. The sample records roughly 250,000 clones, 86% being singletons. Sequenced: PBMCs or T cells enriched from blood (not recorded which). Receptors originate from a woman aged 40 to 55 with acute COVID-19.

The chain employs TRBV10-3 and TRBJ2-1, with 8 bases fitting TRBD2. Trimming took 1 base from V and 5 from J; bases not matched to a gene: 13. CDR3 length: 18 residues. Per germline, CDR1 ENHRY and CDR2 SYGVKD. The CDR3 region has the DNA TGTGCCATCAGTGAGTACCTTCGGCTAGCGGGCGGGGACAATGAGCAGTTCTTC. Its protein is CAISEYLRLAGGDNEQFF.

This chain links TRBV5-6 with TRBJ2-7; 7 bases are shared with TRBD1. The CDR3 runs 16 residues. V shed 1 base and J 2 bases; nucleotides not matched to a gene: 9. Germline V gene lookup returns CDR1 SGHDT and CDR2 YYEEEE. The CDR3 nucleotides are TGTGCCAGCAGCTTGTTGATGCAGGGGGTCACCTACGAGCAGTACTTC. The encoded protein is CASSLLMQGVTYEQYF.

The chain links TRBV6-5 to TRBJ1-2; the match to TRBD1 covers 9 bases. V was pared by 6 bases and J by 2 bases, with 4 bases of the junction left unmatched. Germline CDR1 MNHEY, CDR2 SVGAGI. CDR3 size: 14 residues. The CDR3 sequence is CASRSDRGNYGYTF. DNA for the CDR3: TGTGCCAGCAGGTCGGACAGGGGCAACTATGGCTACACCTTC.

The rearrangement joins TRBV23-1 to TRBJ1-6; D is ambiguous. TRBV23-1 has ORF status, its function being uncertain. Trimming removed 3 bases at V and 10 bases at J, with 16 bases between. The CDR3 consists of 15 residues. This chain's CDR3 is CASSHPDYIVSPLHF. The CDR3 nucleotides read TGCGCCAGCAGTCATCCGGACTATATTGTCTCACCCCTCCACTTT.

The chain combines TRBV9 with TRBJ2-5, with 7 positions matching TRBD2. This CDR3 has 13 residues. Germline V gene sequence: CDR1 SGDLS, CDR2 YYNGEE. V shed 2 bases and J 3 bases; nucleotides not matched to a gene: 1. In nucleotides, the CDR3 is TGTGCCAGCAGCGTGGCGGGAGAAGAGACCCAGTACTTC. Its protein is CASSVAGEETQYF.

The rearrangement uses TRBV30 and TRBJ2-3; TRBD2 is a possible D gene (5 bases). Germline values: CDR1 GTSNPN, CDR2 SVGIG (reference sequence). Trimming took off 7 bases at V and 1 base at J, with 12 bases between the two ends. The CDR3 has 13 residues. CDR3 nucleotide sequence: TGTGCCTTGGAGACCGGGGGCACAGATACGCAGTATTTT. This gives the protein CALETGGTDTQYF.

This sequence joins TRBV24-1 and TRBJ2-2, with D possibly matching TRBD1 (6 bases). The V end lost 0 bases, the J end lost 6 bases, and 22 bases lay between the germline ends. The CDR3 is 19 amino acids. The V gene's germline CDR1 is KGHDR and CDR2 SFDVKD. CDR3 in amino acids: CATSDLGDPGHHGPGELFF. The CDR3 coding sequence is TGTGCCACCAGTGATTTGGGGGACCCGGGACATCATGGACCCGGGGAGCTGTTTTTT.

This clone appeared once. The chain couples TRBV11-2 to TRBJ2-5; D call uncertain. Germline values: CDR1 SGHAT, CDR2 FQNNGV. The CDR3 consists of 15 residues. V was pared by 2 bases and J by 0 bases, with 10 bases between. The CDR3 loop is CASSLTRLDQETQYF. In nucleotides, the CDR3 is TGTGCCAGCAGCTTAACCCGCTTAGACCAAGAGACCCAGTACTTC.

Regarding this clone: The sample holds other DNA sequences that translate to the same CDR3. The V gene is TRBV9, the J gene TRBJ2-6; D unclear. The length of the CDR3 is 15 residues. The germline V gene has CDR1 SGDLS and CDR2 YYNGEE. The germline V and J ends were trimmed by 1 base and 4 bases, with 9 bases remaining between them. CDR3 in DNA: TGTGCCAGCAGCGTAACGGGTTTAGGGGCCAACGTCCTGACTTTC. This translates into CASSVTGLGANVLTF.

The chain links TRBV12-3 or TRBV12-4 to TRBJ2-1, with no clear D. Trimming took 2 bases from V and 10 from J, leaving 9 bases between them. This CDR3 contains 12 residues. Here the CDR3 reads CASSLQFMEQFF. The CDR3 nucleotides read TGTGCCAGCAGTTTACAGTTTATGGAGCAGTTCTTC.

The rearrangement links TRBV11-3 to TRBJ2-7, with D possibly matching TRBD1 (5 bases). CDR1 is SGHNT, CDR2 YENEEA, per germline. With 1 base removed from V and 5 bases from J, the gap between germline ends came to 15 bases. The CDR3 sequence is 15 residues long. The CDR3 region is CASSLGRWQGNEQYF. In nucleotides, the CDR3 is TGTGCCAGCAGCTTAGGGCGTTGGCAGGGAAACGAGCAGTACTTC.

This clone occurred once. The chain joins TRBV6-5 to TRBJ2-7; 7 bases are a match to TRBD1. CDR1 is MNHEY, CDR2 SVGAGI, per germline. Trimming removed 6 bases from V and 2 bases from J; junction bases left unmatched: 4. The CDR3 runs to 13 residues. The CDR3 sequence is CASSPTGPYEQYF. Written as DNA, the CDR3 is TGTGCCAGCAGCCCGACAGGGCCCTACGAGCAGTACTTC.

In its sample, this clone was seen once. This chain uses TRBV7-9 with TRBJ1-1; TRBD1 aligns across 12 bases. The V gene's germline CDR1 is SEHNR and CDR2 FQNEAQ (reference sequence). The junction had 8 bases not matched to a gene; V was cut back by 1 base and J by 11 bases. The CDR3 spans 15 residues. CDR3: CASSLVSGQGAGAFF. The CDR3 nucleotides are TGTGCCAGCAGCTTAGTGTCGGGACAGGGGGCTGGGGCTTTCTTT.

The gene calls are TRBV19 and TRBJ1-5; the match to TRBD1 covers 8 bases. Germline CDR1 LNHDA, CDR2 SQIVND (reference sequence). This CDR3 has 17 amino acids. The trim removed 7 bases at V and 0 bases at J, leaving 11 bases unmatched. The CDR3 spells CASKDREPSYSNQPQHF. The CDR3 region has the DNA TGTGCCAGTAAGGACAGGGAACCCTCCTATAGCAATCAGCCCCAGCATTTT.

The chain employs TRBV18 and TRBJ2-1, with 12 bases aligning to TRBD2. Germline loops: CDR1 KGHSH, CDR2 LQKENI. The CDR3 has 16 residues. V gave up 3 bases and J gave up 3 bases; unmatched junction bases: 3. DNA for the CDR3: TGTGCCAGCTCACCCTGGACTAGCGGGAACTACAATGAGCAGTTCTTC. The encoded protein is CASSPWTSGNYNEQFF.

This chain joins TRBV19 and TRBJ1-3, with D perhaps TRBD1 (6 bases). Deletions cut 5 bases from V and 0 bases from J, with 11 bases between. Germline CDR1 and CDR2: LNHDA and SQIVND (reference sequence). The CDR3 is made up of 15 amino acids. Here the CDR3 DNA reads TGTGCCAGTAGTTGGGGGCGGAACTCTGGAAACACCATATATTTT. Translation: CASSWGRNSGNTIYF.

The chain combines TRBV3-1 (or the pseudogene TRBV3-2) with TRBJ2-7; 7 bases align to TRBD2. The CDR3 has 14 amino acids. V lost 0 bases and J lost 4; bases outside the gene matches: 3. Germline assignment: CDR1 LGHDT and CDR2 YNNKEL (reference sequence). The CDR3 loop reads CASSQDRGSYEQYF. The CDR3 DNA sequence: TGTGCCAGCAGCCAAGATCGCGGGAGTTACGAGCAGTACTTC.

V usage is TRBV18 and J usage is TRBJ2-1; maybe TRBD2 (6 bases). The CDR3 is 15 residues long. Trimming took 3 bases from V and 7 from J, leaving 16 bases between them. Germline loops: CDR1 KGHSH, CDR2 LQKENI. The CDR3 bases are TGTGCCAGCTCACCTAGCGGCAATGGGCAGAATGAGCAGTTCTTC. It specifies CASSPSGNGQNEQFF.

This chain links TRBV27 with TRBJ2-7; TRBD2 is a possible D gene (6 bases). V was shortened by 5 bases and J by 4 bases, with 21 bases between the two germline ends. Germline V gene lookup returns CDR1 MNHEY and CDR2 SMNVEV (reference sequence). The CDR3 consists of 16 residues. The CDR3 region is CASSPSLAGRMYEQYF. The DNA for the CDR3 is TGTGCCAGCAGTCCGTCTCTTGCGGGAAGGATGTACGAGCAGTACTTC.

This chain uses TRBV4-1 with TRBJ2-7, with 11 bases identical to TRBD1. The CDR3 covers 15 residues. V trimming: 4 bases; J trimming: 5 bases; junction bases outside the gene matches: 7. Per germline, CDR1 MGHRA and CDR2 YSYEKL. CDR3 DNA sequence: TGCGCCAGCAGCCCCTTAGGGGACAGGGGGAACGAGCAGTACTTC. Translated: CASSPLGDRGNEQYF.

This chain uses TRBV12-3 or TRBV12-4 with TRBJ2-1; a possible D gene is TRBD2 (6 bases). V was pared by 4 bases and J by 7 bases, with 11 bases between. This CDR3 comprises 13 residues. The CDR3, as DNA: TGTGCCAGCAGTTGGGGAGGTCTTAATGAGCAGTTCTTC. This codes for CASSWGGLNEQFF.

The V gene is TRBV7-9, the J gene TRBJ1-6; 7 bases line up with TRBD1. CDR3 size: 17 residues. Per germline, CDR1 SEHNR and CDR2 FQNEAQ (reference sequence). The V gene end was trimmed by 1 base and the J gene end by 4 bases; junction bases not matched to a gene: 7. As DNA, the CDR3 is TGTGCCAGCAGCTTAGGAGACAGGGAGAGGTATAATTCACCCCTCCACTTT. This encodes CASSLGDRERYNSPLHF.

The chain carries TRBV10-1 and TRBJ2-3; 10 bases agree with TRBD2. The CDR3 is 17 residues long. Germline CDR1 WNHNN, CDR2 SYGVQD (reference sequence). V lost 7 bases to trimming and J lost 0 bases; unmatched junction nucleotides: 10. CDR3 loop: CASTSGTSETSTDTQYF. DNA of the CDR3: TGCGCCAGCACTAGTGGGACTAGCGAAACTAGCACAGATACGCAGTATTTT.

The chain has TRBV2 and TRBJ1-4; D not resolved. The CDR3 consists of 15 residues. Germline CDR1 reads SNHLY; CDR2 reads FYNNEI. Trimming shortened V by 1 base and J by 2 bases, and 8 bases separated the two germline ends. The CDR3 spells CASSEVGVTNEKLFF. In DNA, the CDR3 is TGTGCCAGCAGTGAAGTCGGGGTCACTAATGAAAAACTGTTTTTT.

This clone was counted only a few times. This chain connects TRBV19 to TRBJ1-5; D perhaps matches TRBD1 (6 bases). The CDR3 sequence is 14 residues long. The V gene lost 3 bases and the J gene lost 7 bases, with 13 bases spanning the gap. Germline values: CDR1 LNHDA, CDR2 SQIVND (reference sequence). CDR3 in amino acids: CASSMTGGRQPQHF. The CDR3 nucleotides read TGTGCCAGTAGTATGACAGGTGGGAGACAGCCCCAGCATTTT. Supplemented by reference TRBV19 and TRBJ1-5, the full variable domain reads DGGITQSPKYLFRKEGQNVTLSCEQNLNHDAMYWYRQDPGQGLRLIYYSQIVNDFQKGDIAEGYSVSREKKESFPLTVTSAQKNPTAFYLCASSMTGGRQPQHFGDGTRLSIL.

V usage is TRBV2 and J usage is TRBJ2-4; 16 nucleotides agree with TRBD2. Germline assignment: CDR1 SNHLY and CDR2 FYNNEI. The CDR3 spans 17 residues. The V gene end was trimmed by 7 bases and the J gene end by 1 base; junction bases not matched to a gene: 4. The CDR3: CASTGGLAGGAKNIQYF. In DNA, the CDR3 is TGTGCCAGCACCGGGGGACTAGCGGGAGGGGCCAAAAACATTCAGTACTTC.

This chain uses TRBV27 with TRBJ2-7; D perhaps matches TRBD2 (5 bases). The CDR3 contains 15 residues. V lost 5 bases, J lost 4 bases, and 18 bases lay in between. Germline CDR1 reads MNHEY; CDR2 reads SMNVEV (reference sequence). The CDR3 protein is CASSPLGPAVYEQYF. The CDR3 region has the DNA TGTGCCAGCAGTCCCCTTGGGCCAGCGGTATACGAGCAGTACTTC.

The table lists this clone with a count of one. The J gene is TRBJ2-1, the V gene TRBV6-6, with 8 bases identical to TRBD1. The V segment lost 6 bases and the J segment 9 bases; nucleotides outside the gene matches: 4. Germline V gene sequence: CDR1 MNHNY, CDR2 SVGAGI (reference sequence). This CDR3 comprises 12 residues. The CDR3 is CASSGQGTEQFF. CDR3 sequence (DNA): TGTGCCAGCAGCGGACAGGGTACTGAGCAGTTCTTC.

The chain combines TRBV6-1 with TRBJ2-3, with 12 bases fitting TRBD2. CDR1 is MNHNS and CDR2 is SASEGT in the germline V gene. V shed 2 bases, J shed 4 bases, and the junction held 4 bases outside the gene matches. CDR3 size: 16 residues. In DNA form, the CDR3 reads TGTGCCAGCAGTGAAAATCTAGCGGGAGGGGCAGATACGCAGTATTTT. This translates into CASSENLAGGADTQYF.

CDR3 in amino acids: CASSQGLTRDNSPLHF. CDR3 DNA: TGTGCCAGCAGCCAAGGTCTCACGAGGGATAATTCACCCCTCCACTTT. This rearrangement joins TRBV14 to TRBJ1-6; D remains unclear. V dropped 1 base and J dropped 5 bases, with 12 bases sitting between them. Germline assignment: CDR1 SGHDN and CDR2 FVKESK. The CDR3 sequence is 16 residues long.

The chain recombines TRBV2 with TRBJ2-2; 10 bases line up with TRBD1. This CDR3 has 15 residues. V was pared by 8 bases and J by 5 bases, with 8 bases of the junction left unmatched. The germline V gene has CDR1 SNHLY and CDR2 FYNNEI. CDR3 residues: CASFRQGARTGELFF. The CDR3 coding sequence is TGTGCCAGCTTTAGACAGGGGGCGCGGACCGGGGAGCTGTTTTTT.

The CDR3 region is CASSLGQGGQPQHF. CDR3 in DNA: TGTGCCAGCAGCCTAGGACAGGGAGGGCAGCCCCAGCATTTT. The rearrangement joins TRBV5-6 to TRBJ1-5; 8 positions agree with TRBD1. Germline CDR1 SGHDT, CDR2 YYEEEE. Trimming took 4 bases from V and 7 from J; bases not matched to a gene: 7. The CDR3 loop spans 14 amino acids.